This TCR beta chain was captured in a study of shared clonotypes between healthy human individuals. Naive CD8 cells lacked CD45RO, underwent positive selection for CCR7 and left out terminally differentiated effector memory CD45RA+ cells. Whole-study results and caveats: It was expected that sequencing depth would affect clonotype sharing among donors. Naive subsets typically showed greater estimated richness than memory subsets.

V was trimmed by 3 bases and J by 7 bases, leaving 10 bases between them. The CDR3 runs 12 residues. Germline V lookup: CDR1 SEHNR, CDR2 FQNEAQ (reference sequence). Profiled with immunoSEQ multiplex PCR; TCRdb holds only in-frame clones, not every one. The sample lists roughly 1,800,000 clones, about 95% occurring once. Regarding this clone: Its target is not known.

The V call is TRBV7-9, the J call TRBJ2-7; a weak D match, TRBD2 (6 bases). The receptor was isolated from a man aged 18 to 29 in good health. The sequenced sample consisted of naive CD8+ T cells sorted from blood. The CDR3 DNA reads TGTGCCAGCAGCTTCGGGGAGGTGGAGCAGTACTTC. It encodes CASSFGEVEQYF.